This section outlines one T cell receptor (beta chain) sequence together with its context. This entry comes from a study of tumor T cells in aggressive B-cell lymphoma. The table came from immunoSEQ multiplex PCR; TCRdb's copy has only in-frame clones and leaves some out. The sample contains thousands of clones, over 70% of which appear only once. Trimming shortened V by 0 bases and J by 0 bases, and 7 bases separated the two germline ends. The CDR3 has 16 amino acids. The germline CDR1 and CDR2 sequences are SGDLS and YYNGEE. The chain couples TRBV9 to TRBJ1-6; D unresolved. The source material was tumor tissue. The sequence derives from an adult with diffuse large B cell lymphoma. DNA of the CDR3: TGTGCCAGCAGCGTAGGGGCCAGCTCCTATAATTCACCCCTCCACTTT. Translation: CASSVGASSYNSPLHF.